One T cell receptor (beta chain) is described in this entry. The antigen is unknown. Regions amplified from RNA transcripts were the TCR beta CDR3 regions. In the first-round RT-PCR of the TCR CDR3, the HTBI primer set was used. TCRdb reanalysed the multiplex PCR reads using MiXCR and keeps one entry per CDR3 protein. The data show 250,000 or so distinct CDR3 sequences, roughly 15% seen once. Each diagnosis drew on symptoms, thyroxine, TRAb, thyroid ultrasound and orbital computed tomography findings. The authors took PBMCs from 10 ml fresh peripheral blood. This CDR3 contains 13 residues. Trimming cost V 6 bases and J 1 base, with 10 bases left between them. The germline gives CDR1 MNHNS, CDR2 SASEGT. This sample is drawn from a study of T cells in Graves' hyperthyroidism and ophthalmopathy. Study context: At initial diagnosis, before any treatment had begun, peripheral blood was obtained. Study-level findings and limits: The blood repertoire included most of the expanded thyroid clonotypes above 0.001.

The J gene is TRBJ2-7, the V gene TRBV6-1, with D possibly TRBD1 on 6 matching bases. The sequence derives from a woman aged 18-29 years with Graves' ophthalmopathy. What was sequenced was blood. As DNA, the CDR3 is TGTGCCAGCAGCGGCAGGGGATCCTACGAGCAGTACTTC. This codes for CASSGRGSYEQYF.